These 25 T cell receptor beta chains were sequenced from one sample in a study of CDR3 diversity in severe acne. MiXCR, applied by TCRdb to the PCR reads, yields one record per CDR3 protein. This sample carries about 85,000 distinct CDR3 sequences, 45% to 55% of them seen once, and the ten largest clones take around 9.1%. Sample: blood. The receptors were sampled from a male donor in good health, serving as a control.

For this clonotype: At one boundary the junction diverges from the germline segment, which might be a read error. This rearrangement joins TRBV5-1 to TRBJ2-7, with D possibly matching TRBD2 (5 bases). Germline CDR1 is SGHRS and CDR2 is YFSETQ. The length of the CDR3 is 14 residues. The CDR3 sequence: CASSYRLASHEQYF. For the CDR3, the DNA is TGTGCCAGCAGTTACCGGCTAGCTTCCCACGAGCAGTACTTC.

This clonotype was seen more than once but under ten times. The rearrangement uses TRBV12-3 or TRBV12-4 and TRBJ1-2, with a possible D match to TRBD1 (5 bases). This CDR3 is built from 13 residues. Trimming stripped 5 bases from V and 4 bases from J, with 11 bases between. CDR3 coding DNA: TGTGCCAGCAGTGGACAACCACTCTATGGCTACACCTTC. It codes for CASSGQPLYGYTF.

The rearrangement joins TRBV19 to TRBJ2-2; the D is unclear. The CDR3 loop spans 13 amino acids. Germline V gene lookup returns CDR1 LNHDA and CDR2 SQIVND (reference sequence). V lost 3 bases and J 7 bases, leaving 9 bases between the germline ends. CDR3 sequence reads: CASSIHSFGELFF. The DNA for the CDR3 is TGTGCCAGTAGTATCCACAGCTTCGGGGAGCTGTTTTTT.

A note on this clonotype: A much larger clone differs from this one at a single base, so this may be a read error. J is TRBJ2-7 and V is TRBV25-1, with a tentative D call TRBD2 (6 bases). The last part of the DNA fits TRBJ2-5 better; the J call may be wrong. Germline V gives CDR1 MGHDK, CDR2 SYGVNS. The CDR3 covers 16 residues. CDR3 in DNA: TGTGCCAGCAGTGAACCAGGGAGGATTCCCAAAGAGACCCAGTACTTC. It specifies CASSEPGRIPKETQYF.

This clonotype has just a few counts. This chain uses TRBV7-2 with TRBJ1-1, with TRBD1 matching 7 bases. The CDR3 contains 15 residues. CDR1 is SGHTA, CDR2 FQGNSA, per germline. The junction had 10 bases not matched to a gene; V was cut back by 5 bases and J by 4 bases. The CDR3 reads CASSPATGTTTEAFF. As DNA, the CDR3 is TGTGCCAGCAGCCCCGCGACAGGGACAACCACTGAAGCTTTCTTT.

This sequence joins TRBV19 and TRBJ1-1, with D perhaps matching TRBD1 (6 bases). Trimming pared 2 bases from V and 0 bases from J, leaving 13 bases between. The CDR3 runs to 16 residues. Germline V gives CDR1 LNHDA, CDR2 SQIVND (reference sequence). CDR3 amino acids: CASSILSGGLNTEAFF. CDR3 nucleotides: TGTGCCAGTAGTATACTTTCCGGGGGCTTGAACACTGAAGCTTTCTTT.

V gene TRBV19 combines with J gene TRBJ1-5; D gene uncertain. This CDR3 contains 14 residues. Germline loops: CDR1 LNHDA, CDR2 SQIVND (reference sequence). V lost 0 bases, J lost 5 bases, and 8 bases lay in between. The CDR3: CASSIEEEDQPQHF. CDR3 in DNA: TGTGCCAGTAGTATAGAGGAGGAAGATCAGCCCCAGCATTTT.

CDR3 nucleotide sequence: TGTGCCAGCAGCCAAGGGGACTCGGGGGAGCTGTTTTTT. It codes for CASSQGDSGELFF. This rearrangement joins TRBV9 to TRBJ2-2, with a tentative D call TRBD2 (6 bases). CDR1 and CDR2 (germline): SGDLS, YYNGEE. The CDR3 extends over 13 amino acids. V lost 4 bases and J 8 bases, leaving 12 bases between the germline ends.

By frequency in the sample, this clonotype is medium-sized. The chain employs TRBV6-5 and TRBJ2-3, with TRBD1 identical over 10 bases. Germline CDR1 and CDR2: MNHEY and SVGAGI. The CDR3 contains 15 residues. Losses at the gene ends were 3 bases for V and 4 bases for J; bases not matched to a gene: 4. DNA of the CDR3: TGTGCCAGCAGTTATCGGGGGACAGGGGCAGATACGCAGTATTTT. Its translation: CASSYRGTGADTQYF.

The CDR3 loop is CASSQDVLDTQYF. Written as DNA, the CDR3 is TGCGCCAGCAGCCAAGACGTGCTGGATACGCAGTATTTT. The chain joins TRBV4-1 to TRBJ2-3; D is uncertain. The CDR3 loop spans 13 amino acids. In germline, CDR1 is MGHRA, CDR2 YSYEKL. V dropped 0 bases and J dropped 6 bases, with 7 bases sitting between them.

The genes are TRBV20-1 and TRBJ2-7, with 12 bases fitting TRBD2. This CDR3 is built from 14 residues. Per the germline V gene, CDR1 is DFQATT and CDR2 is SNEGSKA (reference sequence). V shed 1 base, J shed 5 bases, and the junction held 3 bases outside the gene matches. The CDR3 sequence is CSARGLAGVHEQYF. The CDR3, as DNA: TGCAGTGCTAGAGGACTAGCGGGAGTGCACGAGCAGTACTTC.

In this sample, this clonotype turned up a few times. A much larger clone differs by one base, so this may be a read error. The rearrangement joins TRBV2 to TRBJ1-6; the match to TRBD1 covers 8 bases. The length of the CDR3 is 16 residues. Per the germline V gene, CDR1 is SNHLY and CDR2 is FYNNEI. The CDR3 DNA sequence: TGTGCCAGCTCCCCGGACAGGGAGGTCTATAATTCACTCCTCCACTTT. This codes for CASSPDREVYNSLLHF.

There are many counts of this clonotype. The genes are TRBV6-1 and TRBJ2-3, with 12 bases matching TRBD2. V was pared by 4 bases and J by 4 bases, with 3 bases of the junction left unmatched. Germline loops: CDR1 MNHNS, CDR2 SASEGT. This CDR3 contains 15 residues. This chain's CDR3 is CASSGTSGTSDTQYF. Written as DNA, the CDR3 is TGTGCCAGCAGTGGGACTAGCGGGACCTCAGATACGCAGTATTTT.

This chain connects TRBV25-1 to TRBJ1-2, with a possible D match to TRBD1 (6 bases). The germline V gene encodes CDR1 MGHDK and CDR2 SYGVNS. V gave up 3 bases and J gave up 7 bases, with 18 bases separating them. CDR3 length: 15 amino acids. DNA of the CDR3: TGTGCCAGCAGTGAGGAGGTTGGGGGGGCGCGTGGCTACACCTTC. Residues: CASSEEVGGARGYTF.

This rearrangement joins TRBV20-1 to TRBJ1-2; perhaps TRBD1 as D (5 bases). This CDR3 is 14 amino acids long. Trimming stripped 6 bases from V and 7 bases from J, with 21 bases between. The germline gives CDR1 DFQATT, CDR2 SNEGSKA (reference sequence). DNA for the CDR3: TGCAGTGCCCACATAGGGGTTGGTAGGGCTGGCTACACCTTC. Its protein is CSAHIGVGRAGYTF.

This clonotype is labeled as medium-sized. The V gene is TRBV20-1, the J gene TRBJ1-1; D is uncertain. V lost 6 bases and J 8 bases, leaving 16 bases between the germline ends. Germline V gene lookup returns CDR1 DFQATT and CDR2 SNEGSKA (reference sequence). The CDR3 length is 12 residues. As DNA, the CDR3 is TGCAGTGCCCCTACCGCGGGGTCAGAAGCTTTCTTT. Protein: CSAPTAGSEAFF.

This clonotype has a count of ten or more. The genes are TRBV5-6 and TRBJ1-2; 8 bases align to TRBD1. V gave up 1 base and J gave up 1 base; unmatched junction bases: 3. The germline gives CDR1 SGHDT, CDR2 YYEEEE. The CDR3 covers 15 residues. The CDR3 coding sequence is TGTGCCAGCAGCTTGTTAACAGGGGGTAACTATGGCTACACCTTC. It yields the protein CASSLLTGGNYGYTF.

The chain employs TRBV19 and TRBJ1-3, with 10 bases identical to TRBD1. CDR1 LNHDA and CDR2 SQIVND come from the germline V gene (reference sequence). With V trimmed by 4 bases and J by 7 bases, 13 bases remained unmatched. The CDR3 is 17 residues long. CDR3 sequence: CASSRTRGQGMSNTIYF. The CDR3, as DNA: TGTGCCAGTAGTAGGACCCGGGGACAGGGGATGAGCAACACCATATATTTT.

Ten or more counts support this clonotype. The V and J genes are TRBV30 and TRBJ1-6; D ambiguous. The CDR3 extends over 15 amino acids. Germline V gene lookup returns CDR1 GTSNPN and CDR2 SVGIG (reference sequence). The ends were cut back, 5 bases at V and 6 bases at J, with 17 bases in the middle. The CDR3 DNA is TGTGCCTGGGGTCACATCCAAGGGCTTAATTCACCCCTCCACTTT. This encodes CAWGHIQGLNSPLHF.

This chain links TRBV25-1 with TRBJ2-7; D is unclear. Germline CDR1 is MGHDK and CDR2 is SYGVNS. The CDR3 loop spans 12 amino acids. The V end was cut by 2 bases, the J end by 2 bases, with 4 bases between. This CDR3 is CASSELTYEQYF. The DNA of the CDR3 is TGTGCCAGCAGTGAACTAACCTACGAGCAGTACTTC.

V gene TRBV5-1 combines with J gene TRBJ2-7, with D uncertain. There are 12 residues in the CDR3. The germline V gene has CDR1 SGHRS and CDR2 YFSETQ. Trimming pared 1 base from V and 12 bases from J, leaving 14 bases between. This chain's CDR3 is CASSLPPPPPYF. CDR3 DNA sequence: TGCGCCAGCAGCTTGCCCCCCCCCCCCCCGTACTTC.

This clonotype was recorded once. Because the CDR3 is missing its conserved closing phenylalanine or tryptophan, this is likely a read error. The DNA is left out, because the CDR3 cannot be placed on it with certainty; the CDR3 is given as TCRdb lists it. The gene calls are TRBV7-2 and TRBJ1-1. Germline CDR1 reads SGHTA; CDR2 reads FQGNSA. Termini included, the CDR3 measures 11 amino acids. The CDR3 reads CASSLAMIAGE.

This clonotype was found many times. The chain employs TRBV6-5 and TRBJ1-2, with unresolved D. CDR1 and CDR2 from the germline V gene are MNHEY and SVGAGI. The V end was cut by 5 bases, the J end by 0 bases, with 16 bases between. The length of the CDR3 is 16 residues. The CDR3 protein is CASSPTDTRANYGYTF. The CDR3 DNA is TGTGCCAGCAGTCCAACCGACACCCGAGCTAACTATGGCTACACCTTC.

The J gene is TRBJ2-1, the V gene TRBV5-1, with 8 positions matching TRBD1. CDR1 and CDR2 from the germline V gene are SGHRS and YFSETQ. Unmatched junction bases numbered 6, after V lost 0 bases and J lost 4 bases. This CDR3 region has 16 residues. The CDR3 reads CASSLEQGVFYNEQFF. The CDR3 DNA reads TGCGCCAGCAGCTTGGAACAGGGGGTATTTTACAATGAGCAGTTCTTC.

This chain joins TRBV5-1 and TRBJ2-7, with 16 positions matching TRBD2. Unmatched junction bases numbered 3, after V lost 0 bases and J lost 3 bases. CDR1 is SGHRS, CDR2 YFSETQ, per germline. The CDR3 covers 17 residues. The CDR3 is CASSLEGLAGGYYEQYF. CDR3 nucleotide sequence: TGCGCCAGCAGCTTGGAGGGACTAGCGGGGGGGTACTACGAGCAGTACTTC.